This entry is about one TCR beta chain. Its antigen is not known. This sample stems from a study of siplizumab effects on memory and regulatory T cells. Libraries were prepared by immunoSEQ multiplex PCR; TCRdb keeps only in-frame clonotypes and omits some of them. Among nearly 85,000 clones listed, around 93% were seen once. Study-wide results and caveats: Naive T cells were seemingly more diverse than memory cells, and major contributions to the alloresponse seemed to be made by them. Alloreactive sequences tracing back to unstimulated CD4+ memory cells were significantly reduced by siplizumab.

The TCR comes from a human donor in good health. Source material: CD8+ T cells sorted from blood.

The CDR3 loop reads CASSEYYRDGHTEAFF. DNA for the CDR3: TGTGCCAGCAGTGAATATTACAGGGACGGTCACACTGAAGCTTTCTTT. V and J are TRBV25-1 and TRBJ1-1, with a weak D call TRBD1 (6 bases). The ends were cut back, 0 bases at V and 3 bases at J, with 14 bases in the middle. Germline V gene data show CDR1 as MGHDK and CDR2 as SYGVNS. There are 16 residues in the CDR3. Using reference TRBV25-1 and TRBJ1-1 for the parts outside the CDR3, the full variable domain is EADIYQTPRYLVIGTGKKITLECSQTMGHDKMYWYQQDPGMELHLIHYSYGVNSTEKGDLSSESTVSRIRTEHFPLTLESARPSHTSQYLCASSEYYRDGHTEAFFGQGTRLTVV.